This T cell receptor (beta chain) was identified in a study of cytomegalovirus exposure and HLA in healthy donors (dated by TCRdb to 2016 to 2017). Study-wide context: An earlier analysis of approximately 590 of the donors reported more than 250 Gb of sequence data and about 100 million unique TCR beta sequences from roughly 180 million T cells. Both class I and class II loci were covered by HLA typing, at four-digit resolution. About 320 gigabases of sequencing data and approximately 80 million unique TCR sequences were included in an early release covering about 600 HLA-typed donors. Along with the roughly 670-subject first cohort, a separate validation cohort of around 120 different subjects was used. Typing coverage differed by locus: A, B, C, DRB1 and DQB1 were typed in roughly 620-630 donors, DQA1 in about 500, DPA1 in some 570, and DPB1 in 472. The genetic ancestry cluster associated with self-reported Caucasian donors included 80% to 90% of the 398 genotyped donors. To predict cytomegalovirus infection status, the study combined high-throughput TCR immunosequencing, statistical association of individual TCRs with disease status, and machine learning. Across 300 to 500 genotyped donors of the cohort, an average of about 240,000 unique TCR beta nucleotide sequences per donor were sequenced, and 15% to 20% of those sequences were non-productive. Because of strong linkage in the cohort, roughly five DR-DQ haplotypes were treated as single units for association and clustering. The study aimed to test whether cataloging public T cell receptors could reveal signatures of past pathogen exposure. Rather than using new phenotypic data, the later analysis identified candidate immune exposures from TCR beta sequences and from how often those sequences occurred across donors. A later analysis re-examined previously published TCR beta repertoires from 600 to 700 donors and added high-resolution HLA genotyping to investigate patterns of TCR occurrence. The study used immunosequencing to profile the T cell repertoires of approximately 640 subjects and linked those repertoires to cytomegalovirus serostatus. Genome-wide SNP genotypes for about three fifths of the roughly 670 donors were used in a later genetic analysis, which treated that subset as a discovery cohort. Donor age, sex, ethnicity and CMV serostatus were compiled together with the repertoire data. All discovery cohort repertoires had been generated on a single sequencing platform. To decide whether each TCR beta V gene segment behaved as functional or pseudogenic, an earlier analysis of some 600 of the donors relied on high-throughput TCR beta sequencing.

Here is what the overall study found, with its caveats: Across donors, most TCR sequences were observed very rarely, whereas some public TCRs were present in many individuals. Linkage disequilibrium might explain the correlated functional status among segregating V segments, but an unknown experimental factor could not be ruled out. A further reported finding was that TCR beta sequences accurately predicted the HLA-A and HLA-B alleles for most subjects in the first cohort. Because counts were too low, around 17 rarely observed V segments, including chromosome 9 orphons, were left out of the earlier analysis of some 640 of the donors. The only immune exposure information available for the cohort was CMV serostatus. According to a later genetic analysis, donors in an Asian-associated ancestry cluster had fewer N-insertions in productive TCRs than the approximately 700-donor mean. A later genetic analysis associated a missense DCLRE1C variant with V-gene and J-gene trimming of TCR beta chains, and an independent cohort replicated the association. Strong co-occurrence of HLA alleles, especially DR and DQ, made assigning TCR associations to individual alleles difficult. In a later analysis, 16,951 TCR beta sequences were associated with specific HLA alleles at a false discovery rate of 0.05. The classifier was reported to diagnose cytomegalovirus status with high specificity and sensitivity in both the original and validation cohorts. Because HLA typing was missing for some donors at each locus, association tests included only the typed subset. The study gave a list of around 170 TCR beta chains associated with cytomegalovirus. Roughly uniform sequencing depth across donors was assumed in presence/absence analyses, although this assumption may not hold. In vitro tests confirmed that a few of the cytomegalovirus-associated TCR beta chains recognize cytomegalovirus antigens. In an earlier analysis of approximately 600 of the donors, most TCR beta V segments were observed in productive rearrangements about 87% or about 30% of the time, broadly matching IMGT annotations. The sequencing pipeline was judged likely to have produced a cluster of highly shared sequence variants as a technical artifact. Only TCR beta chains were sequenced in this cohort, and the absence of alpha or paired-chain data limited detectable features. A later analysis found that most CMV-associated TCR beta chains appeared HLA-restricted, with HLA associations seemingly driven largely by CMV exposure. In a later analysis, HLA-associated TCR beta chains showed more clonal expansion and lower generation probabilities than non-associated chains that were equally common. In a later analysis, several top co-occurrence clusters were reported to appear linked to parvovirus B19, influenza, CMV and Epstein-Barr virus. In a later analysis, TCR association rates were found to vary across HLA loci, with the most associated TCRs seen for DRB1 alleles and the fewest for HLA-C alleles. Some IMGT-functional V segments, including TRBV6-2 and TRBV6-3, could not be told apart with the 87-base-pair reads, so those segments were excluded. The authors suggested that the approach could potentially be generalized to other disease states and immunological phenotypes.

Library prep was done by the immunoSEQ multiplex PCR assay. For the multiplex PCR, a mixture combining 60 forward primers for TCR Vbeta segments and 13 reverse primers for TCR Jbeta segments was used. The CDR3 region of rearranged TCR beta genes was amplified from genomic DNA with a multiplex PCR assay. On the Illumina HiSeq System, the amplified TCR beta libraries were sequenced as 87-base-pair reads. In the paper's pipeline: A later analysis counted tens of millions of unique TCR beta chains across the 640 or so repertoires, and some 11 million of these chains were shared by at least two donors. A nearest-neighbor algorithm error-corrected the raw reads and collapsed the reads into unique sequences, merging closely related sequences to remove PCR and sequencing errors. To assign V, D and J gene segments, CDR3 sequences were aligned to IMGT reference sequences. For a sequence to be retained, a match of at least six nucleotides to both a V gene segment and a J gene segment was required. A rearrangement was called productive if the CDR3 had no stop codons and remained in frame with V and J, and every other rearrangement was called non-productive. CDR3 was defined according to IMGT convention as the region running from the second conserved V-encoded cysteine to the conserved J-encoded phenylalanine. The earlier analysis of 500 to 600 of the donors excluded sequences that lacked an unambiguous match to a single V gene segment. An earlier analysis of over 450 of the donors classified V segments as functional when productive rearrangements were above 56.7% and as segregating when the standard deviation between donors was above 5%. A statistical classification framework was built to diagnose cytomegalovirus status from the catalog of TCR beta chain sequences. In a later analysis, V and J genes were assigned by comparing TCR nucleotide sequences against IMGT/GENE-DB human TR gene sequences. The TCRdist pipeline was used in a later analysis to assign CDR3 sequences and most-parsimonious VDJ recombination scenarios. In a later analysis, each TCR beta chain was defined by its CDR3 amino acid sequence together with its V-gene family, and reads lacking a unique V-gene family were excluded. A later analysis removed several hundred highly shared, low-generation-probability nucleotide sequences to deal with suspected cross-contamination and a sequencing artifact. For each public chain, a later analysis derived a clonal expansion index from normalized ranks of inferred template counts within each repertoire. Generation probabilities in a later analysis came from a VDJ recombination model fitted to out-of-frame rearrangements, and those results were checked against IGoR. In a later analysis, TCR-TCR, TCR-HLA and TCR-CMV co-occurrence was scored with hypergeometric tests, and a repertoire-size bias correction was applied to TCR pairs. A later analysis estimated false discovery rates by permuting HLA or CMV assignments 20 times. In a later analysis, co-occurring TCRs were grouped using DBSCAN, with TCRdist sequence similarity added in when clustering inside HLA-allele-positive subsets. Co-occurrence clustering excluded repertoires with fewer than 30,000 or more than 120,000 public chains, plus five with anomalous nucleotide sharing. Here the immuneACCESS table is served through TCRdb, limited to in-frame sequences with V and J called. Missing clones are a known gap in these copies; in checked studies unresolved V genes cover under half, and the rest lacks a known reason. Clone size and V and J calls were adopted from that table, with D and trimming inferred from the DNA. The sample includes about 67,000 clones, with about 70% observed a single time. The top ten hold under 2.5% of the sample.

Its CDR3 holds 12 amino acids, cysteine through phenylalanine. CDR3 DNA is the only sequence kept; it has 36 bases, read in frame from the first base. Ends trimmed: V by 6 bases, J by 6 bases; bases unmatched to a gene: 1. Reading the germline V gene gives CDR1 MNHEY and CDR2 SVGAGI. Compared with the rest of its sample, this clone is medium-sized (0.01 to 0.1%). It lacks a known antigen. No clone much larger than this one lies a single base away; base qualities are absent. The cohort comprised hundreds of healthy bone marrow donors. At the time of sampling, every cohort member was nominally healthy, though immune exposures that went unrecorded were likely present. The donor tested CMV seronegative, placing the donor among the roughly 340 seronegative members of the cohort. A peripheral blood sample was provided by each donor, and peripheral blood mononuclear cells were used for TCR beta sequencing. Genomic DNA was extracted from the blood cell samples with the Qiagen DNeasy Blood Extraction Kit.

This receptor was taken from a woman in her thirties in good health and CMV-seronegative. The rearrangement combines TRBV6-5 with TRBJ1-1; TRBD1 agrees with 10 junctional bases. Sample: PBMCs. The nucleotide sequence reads TGTGCCAGCAGAGGACAGGGGGCTGAAGCTTTCTTT. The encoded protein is CASRGQGAEAFF.